The 7 T cell receptor beta chains below all came from one sample that was sequenced in a study of cytomegalovirus exposure and HLA in healthy donors (TCRdb year 2017). The library came from the immunoSEQ multiplex PCR assay. For the multiplex PCR, a mixture combining 60 forward primers for TCR Vbeta segments and 13 reverse primers for TCR Jbeta segments was used. In TCRdb, the immuneACCESS table is reduced to in-frame sequences with V and J assigned. These tables do not hold every clone; where another copy was compared, an unresolved V gene accounts for under half, and the others remain unexplained. The sample table gives around 70,000 clones. Approximately 5.4% of the sample is taken by the ten largest. Sequencing was done on a sample of PBMCs. Receptor source: a middle-aged man in good health and CMV-seronegative.

This chain uses TRBV29-1 with TRBJ2-1, with 8 bases that match TRBD2. Germline CDR1 and CDR2: SQVTM and ANQGSEA. V lost 4 bases, J lost 6 bases, and 5 bases stayed unmatched. CDR3 size: 13 residues. CDR3 in DNA: TGCAGCGTTGGAGCGGGAGCGGCCAATGAGCAGTTCTTC. Protein sequence: CSVGAGAANEQFF.

The chain's CDR3 is CSVPAGDEQYF. CDR3 in DNA: TGCAGTGTTCCAGCGGGAGACGAGCAGTACTTC. The chain recombines TRBV20-1 with TRBJ2-7; 8 bases agree with TRBD2. Germline V gene sequence: CDR1 DFQATT, CDR2 SNEGSKA (reference sequence). The CDR3 consists of 11 residues. The V and J ends lost 7 bases and 5 bases, in that order; junction bases with no gene match: 4.

The gene calls are TRBV10-3 and TRBJ2-7, with 9 bases identical to TRBD1. CDR1 and CDR2 from the germline V gene are ENHRY and SYGVKD. The CDR3 length is 13 residues. Losses at the gene ends were 8 bases for V and 4 bases for J; bases not matched to a gene: 6. Written as DNA, the CDR3 is TGTGCCATCTTACAGGGGGCTGGGTACGAGCAGTACTTC. This encodes CAILQGAGYEQYF.

This chain uses TRBV7-9 with TRBJ1-2, with TRBD1 identical over 9 bases. V trimming: 5 bases; J trimming: 8 bases; junction bases outside the gene matches: 12. Germline V gene lookup returns CDR1 SEHNR and CDR2 FQNEAQ (reference sequence). The CDR3 is 15 amino acids. CDR3 residues: CASSLTSRTGDGYTF. In nucleotides, the CDR3 is TGTGCCAGCAGCCTGACATCCAGGACAGGGGACGGCTACACCTTC.

The V and J genes are TRBV6-6 and TRBJ1-4; 7 positions agree with TRBD1. The CDR3 runs to 14 residues. The germline gives CDR1 MNHNY, CDR2 SVGAGI (reference sequence). Germline trimming cut 6 bases from V and 0 bases from J; bases unmatched to any gene: 1. In DNA form, the CDR3 reads TGTGCCAGCAGCAGGGGGACAACTAATGAAAAACTGTTTTTT. It yields the protein CASSRGTTNEKLFF.

This sequence joins TRBV30 and TRBJ2-5; 8 nucleotides align to TRBD1. The V segment lost 3 bases and the J segment 3 bases; nucleotides outside the gene matches: 3. This CDR3 contains 13 residues. Germline assignment: CDR1 GTSNPN and CDR2 SVGIG (reference sequence). This chain's CDR3 is CAWRKDREETQYF. DNA for the CDR3: TGTGCCTGGAGGAAGGACAGGGAAGAGACCCAGTACTTC. Variable domain in full (rest from reference TRBV30 and TRBJ2-5): SQTIHQWPATLVQPVGSPLSLECTVEGTSNPNLYWYRQAAGRGLQLLFYSVGIGQISSEVPQNLSASRPQDRQFILSSKKLLLSDSGFYLCAWRKDREETQYFGPGTRLLVL.

The chain recombines TRBV2 with TRBJ2-2; D is unclear. V lost 6 bases and J lost 5, with 7 bases in between. CDR1 is SNHLY and CDR2 is FYNNEI in the germline V gene. This CDR3 has 12 amino acids. The CDR3 is CASRTHTGELFF. As DNA, the CDR3 is TGTGCCAGCAGGACTCATACCGGGGAGCTGTTTTTT.